This TCR beta chain was identified during a study of blood T cell repertoires in COVID-19. This clone was detected only once. Authors' analysis steps: For nucleated cells, counts were estimated from reference gene primer amplification. Assay: immunoSEQ multiplex PCR; the TCRdb copy retains only in-frame clones and omits some. V, J and clone size are taken as reported in that table, and D and trimming were inferred from the DNA itself. The sample records about 24,000 clones, roughly nine tenths being singletons. This CDR3 contains 14 residues. J lost 9 bases, V lost 4 bases, and 7 bases had no gene match. Germline values: CDR1 SGHTA, CDR2 FQGNSA.

The chain uses TRBV7-2 and TRBJ1-2, with 11 bases aligning to TRBD1. What was sequenced was peripheral blood. This TCR was recovered from a man aged 65 to 85 with COVID-19, enrolled during active disease. CDR3 loop: CASSSPGQGERYTF. The CDR3 region has the DNA TGTGCCAGCAGCTCTCCGGGACAGGGGGAACGCTACACCTTC.